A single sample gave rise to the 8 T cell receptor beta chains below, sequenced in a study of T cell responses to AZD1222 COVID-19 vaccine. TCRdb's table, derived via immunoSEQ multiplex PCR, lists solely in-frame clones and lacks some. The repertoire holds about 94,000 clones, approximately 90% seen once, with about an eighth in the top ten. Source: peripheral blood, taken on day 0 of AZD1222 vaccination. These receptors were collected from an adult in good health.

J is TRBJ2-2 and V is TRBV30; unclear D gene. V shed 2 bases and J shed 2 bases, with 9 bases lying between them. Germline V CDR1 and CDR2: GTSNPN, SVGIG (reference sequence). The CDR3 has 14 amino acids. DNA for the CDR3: TGTGCCTGGAGTCAACTCCCCAACACCGGGGAGCTGTTTTTT. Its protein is CAWSQLPNTGELFF.

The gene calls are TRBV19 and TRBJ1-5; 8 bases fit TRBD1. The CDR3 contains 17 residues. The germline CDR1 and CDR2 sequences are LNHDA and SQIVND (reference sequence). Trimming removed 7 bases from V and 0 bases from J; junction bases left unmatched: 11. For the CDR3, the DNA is TGTGCCAGTAATGGACAGGGCGGAACGGCTAGCAATCAGCCCCAGCATTTT. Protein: CASNGQGGTASNQPQHF.

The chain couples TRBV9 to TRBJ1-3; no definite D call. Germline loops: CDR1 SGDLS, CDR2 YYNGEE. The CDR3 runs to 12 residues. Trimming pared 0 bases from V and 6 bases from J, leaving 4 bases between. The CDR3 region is CASSVVENTIYF. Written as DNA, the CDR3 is TGTGCCAGCAGCGTAGTAGAAAACACCATATATTTT.

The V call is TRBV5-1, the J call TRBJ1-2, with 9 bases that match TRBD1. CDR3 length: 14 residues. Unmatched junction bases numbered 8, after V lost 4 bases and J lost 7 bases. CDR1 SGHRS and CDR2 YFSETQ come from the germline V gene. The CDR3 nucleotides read TGCGCCAGCAGCAGGACAGGGGTCGAATTTGGCTACACCTTC. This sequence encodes CASSRTGVEFGYTF. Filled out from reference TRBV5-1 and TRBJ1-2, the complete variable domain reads KAGVTQTPRYLIKTRGQQVTLSCSPISGHRSVSWYQQTPGQGLQFLFEYFSETQRNKGNFPGRFSGRQFSNSRSEMNVSTLELGDSALYLCASSRTGVEFGYTFGSGTRLTVV.

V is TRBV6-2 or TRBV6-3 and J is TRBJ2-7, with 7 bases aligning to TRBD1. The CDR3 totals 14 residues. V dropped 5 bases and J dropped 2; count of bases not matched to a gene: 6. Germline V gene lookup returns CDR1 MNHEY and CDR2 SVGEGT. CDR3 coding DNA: TGTGCCAGCAGTATTGGGCAGGGGGCCTACGAGCAGTACTTC. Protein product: CASSIGQGAYEQYF.

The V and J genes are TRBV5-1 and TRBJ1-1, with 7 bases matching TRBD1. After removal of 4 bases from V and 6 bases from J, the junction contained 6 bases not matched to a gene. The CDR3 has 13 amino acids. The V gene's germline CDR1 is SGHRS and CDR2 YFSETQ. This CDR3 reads CASSIIDRAEAFF. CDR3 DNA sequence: TGCGCCAGCAGCATCATTGACAGGGCTGAAGCTTTCTTT.

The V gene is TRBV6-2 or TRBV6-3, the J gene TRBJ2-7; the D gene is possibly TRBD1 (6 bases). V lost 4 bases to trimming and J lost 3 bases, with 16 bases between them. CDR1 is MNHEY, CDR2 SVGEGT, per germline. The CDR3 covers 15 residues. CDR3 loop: CASSSQGARNYEQYF. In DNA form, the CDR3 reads TGTGCCAGCAGTTCACAGGGCGCTCGGAACTACGAGCAGTACTTC.

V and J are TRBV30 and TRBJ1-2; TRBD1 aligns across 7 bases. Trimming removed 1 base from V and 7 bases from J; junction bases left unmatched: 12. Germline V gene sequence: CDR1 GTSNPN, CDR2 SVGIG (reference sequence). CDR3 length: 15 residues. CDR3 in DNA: TGTGCCTGGAGTGCAACAGGCACAGGGGTTTCTGGCTACACCTTC. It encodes CAWSATGTGVSGYTF.